Detailed here is one TCR beta chain. These data are taken from a study of blood T cell repertoires in COVID-19. V lost 4 bases to trimming and J lost 3 bases, with 14 bases between them. The CDR3 is 15 residues long. In germline, CDR1 is SGHAT, CDR2 FQNNGV. Libraries were prepared by immunoSEQ multiplex PCR; TCRdb keeps only in-frame clonotypes and omits some of them. The sample gives around 70,000 clones, around 86% of which show up once; about 30% is in the top ten. The chain couples TRBV11-2 to TRBJ2-3, with TRBD1 as a possible D gene (5 bases). This clonotype was obtained from an elderly woman with active or convalescent COVID-19. Sequencing was performed on peripheral blood. The CDR3 nucleotides are TGTGCCAGCAGCTCCCAGGGCTCCTTTACAGATACGCAGTATTTT. Its translation: CASSSQGSFTDTQYF. Together with reference TRBV11-2 and TRBJ2-3, the CDR3 gives the full variable domain: EAGVAQSPRYKIIEKRQSVAFWCNPISGHATLYWYQQILGQGPKLLIQFQNNGVVDDSQLPKDRFSAERLKGVDSTLKIQPAKLEDSAVYLCASSSQGSFTDTQYFGPGTRLTVL.